The next 28 T cell receptor beta chains were all read from a single sample in a study of shared T cell receptors in the human thymus. Profiled with immunoSEQ multiplex PCR; TCRdb holds only in-frame clones, not every one. This table has some 640,000 clones, more than 75% appearing once. The sample was also reused in another study, on human thymus T cells.

What was sequenced was thymocytes. The receptors here all came from a boy under two years old with a congenital heart defect.

This clone was detected only once. This chain connects TRBV9 to TRBJ2-1; tentative D call: TRBD2 (5 bases). The germline V and J ends were trimmed by 0 bases and 0 bases, with 13 bases remaining between them. The germline V gene has CDR1 SGDLS and CDR2 YYNGEE. The CDR3 is made up of 17 amino acids. This CDR3 is CASSVDLTGSSYNEQFF. The CDR3 DNA sequence: TGTGCCAGCAGCGTAGACTTGACGGGGAGCTCCTACAATGAGCAGTTCTTC.

This chain links TRBV30 with TRBJ2-3; D perhaps matches TRBD1 (5 bases). The CDR3 extends over 13 amino acids. The germline CDR1 and CDR2 sequences are GTSNPN and SVGIG (reference sequence). The V end was cut by 2 bases, the J end by 4 bases, with 10 bases between. CDR3 residues: CAWSFRVSDTQYF. CDR3 bases: TGTGCCTGGAGTTTCAGGGTGTCAGATACGCAGTATTTT. The entire variable domain, with the rest obtained from reference TRBV30 and TRBJ2-3, is as follows: SQTIHQWPATLVQPVGSPLSLECTVEGTSNPNLYWYRQAAGRGLQLLFYSVGIGQISSEVPQNLSASRPQDRQFILSSKKLLLSDSGFYLCAWSFRVSDTQYFGPGTRLTVL.

The chain is built from TRBV27 and TRBJ2-3; 16 positions agree with TRBD2. This CDR3 is built from 16 residues. Germline assignment: CDR1 MNHEY and CDR2 SMNVEV (reference sequence). V shed 5 bases and J 8 bases; nucleotides not matched to a gene: 7. The CDR3 spells CASSQGLAGGQGTQYF. CDR3 in DNA: TGTGCCAGCAGTCAGGGACTAGCGGGGGGGCAGGGTACGCAGTATTTT.

J is TRBJ2-1 and V is TRBV6-5; TRBD2 matches 8 bases. Looked up from germline, CDR1 is MNHEY and CDR2 is SVGAGI. J was trimmed by 9 bases and V by 7 bases; bases with no gene match: 11. This CDR3 region has 14 residues. The CDR3 DNA reads as TGTGCCAGCAACCACCCGCGGGGGGATTCTGAGCAGTTCTTC. Protein sequence: CASNHPRGDSEQFF.

The V gene is TRBV4-2, the J gene TRBJ2-1; 8 positions match TRBD2. V lost 2 bases, J lost 10 bases, and 13 bases stayed unmatched. The CDR3 contains 16 residues. Germline CDR1 is LGHNA and CDR2 is YNFKEQ. The CDR3 sequence: CASSQSGLAGWGEQFF. The CDR3 DNA is TGTGCCAGCAGCCAATCCGGACTAGCCGGCTGGGGGGAGCAGTTCTTC.

V and J are TRBV19 and TRBJ2-7; D possibly corresponds to TRBD1 (5 bases). CDR3 length equals 13 residues. The V gene's germline CDR1 is LNHDA and CDR2 SQIVND (reference sequence). The V end was cut by 5 bases, the J end by 3 bases, with 11 bases between. The CDR3 DNA sequence: TGTGCCAGTAGTGCTGGCAGGGACTACGAGCAGTACTTC. It codes for CASSAGRDYEQYF.

V usage is TRBV28 and J usage is TRBJ2-5; 8 bases are a match to TRBD1. V lost 10 bases and J lost 3; bases outside the gene matches: 4. This CDR3 contains 12 residues. CDR1 MDHEN and CDR2 SYDVKM come from the germline V gene. CDR3 coding DNA: TGTGCCACAAAACAGGGGGAAGAGACCCAGTACTTC. As protein: CATKQGEETQYF.

The chain joins TRBV20-1 to TRBJ1-4; D gene unclear. The V end was cut by 4 bases, the J end by 4 bases, with 4 bases between. CDR1 is DFQATT, CDR2 SNEGSKA, per germline (reference sequence). The length of the CDR3 is 11 residues. The CDR3 is CSANGNEKLFF. The CDR3 nucleotides are TGCAGTGCTAACGGTAATGAAAAACTGTTTTTT.

The rearrangement joins TRBV4-2 to TRBJ2-1, with 7 nucleotides matching TRBD2. The CDR3 sequence is 15 residues long. The ends lost 4 bases at V and 5 bases at J; junction bases unmatched: 8. Germline V CDR1 and CDR2: LGHNA, YNFKEQ. CDR3 residues: CASSPRGSGDNEQFF. The CDR3 DNA follows: TGTGCCAGCAGCCCTCGAGGGAGCGGGGACAATGAGCAGTTCTTC.

V is TRBV9 and J is TRBJ2-4; maybe TRBD1 (8 bases). The V gene's germline CDR1 is SGDLS and CDR2 YYNGEE. V was shortened by 0 bases and J by 3 bases, with 16 bases between the two germline ends. CDR3 length equals 17 residues. CDR3 coding DNA: TGTGCCAGCAGCGTAGGGGGGGGACAGGAAGGCAAAAACATTCAGTACTTC. It translates to CASSVGGGQEGKNIQYF.

This chain connects TRBV11-2 to TRBJ2-7; TRBD1 agrees at 9 bases. The CDR3 is made up of 15 amino acids. The trim removed 4 bases at V and 4 bases at J, leaving 8 bases unmatched. CDR1 SGHAT and CDR2 FQNNGV come from the germline V gene. The chain's CDR3 is CASSSWTGDGYEQYF. CDR3 DNA: TGTGCCAGCAGCTCCTGGACAGGGGATGGTTACGAGCAGTACTTC.

V is TRBV5-1 and J is TRBJ1-4, with no clear D. This CDR3 has 17 amino acids. CDR1 SGHRS and CDR2 YFSETQ come from the germline V gene. V was trimmed by 2 bases and J by 0 bases, leaving 14 bases between them. In DNA, the CDR3 is TGCGCCAGCAGCTTAATTAGAGAGAGTGCAACTAATGAAAAACTGTTTTTT. Translated: CASSLIRESATNEKLFF. Full variable domain (remainder filled in from reference TRBV5-1 and TRBJ1-4): KAGVTQTPRYLIKTRGQQVTLSCSPISGHRSVSWYQQTPGQGLQFLFEYFSETQRNKGNFPGRFSGRQFSNSRSEMNVSTLELGDSALYLCASSLIRESATNEKLFFGSGTQLSVL.

Regarding this clone: Within the sample, other DNA sequences also encode this same CDR3. This sequence joins TRBV28 and TRBJ2-2, with 11 nucleotides matching TRBD1. With V trimmed by 4 bases and J by 8 bases, 12 bases remained unmatched. Germline V CDR1 and CDR2: MDHEN, SYDVKM. The CDR3 is made up of 17 amino acids. CDR3 sequence: CASSSVSDRGLDGELFF. The DNA for the CDR3 is TGTGCCAGCAGTTCGGTCTCGGACAGGGGGCTTGATGGGGAGCTGTTTTTT.

The V and J genes are TRBV7-8 and TRBJ1-2; 9 bases fit TRBD1. Per germline, CDR1 SGHVS and CDR2 FQNEAQ. The CDR3 spans 16 residues. Trimming at V came to 2 bases and at J to 1 base, leaving 5 bases not matched to a gene. CDR3 amino acids: CASSLRTGGFNYGYTF. The CDR3 DNA reads as TGTGCCAGCAGCTTACGTACAGGGGGCTTTAACTATGGCTACACCTTC.

This clone turned up a few times. The J gene is TRBJ2-1, the V gene TRBV5-1; D might be TRBD2 (6 bases). This CDR3 is built from 12 residues. Germline loops: CDR1 SGHRS, CDR2 YFSETQ. V lost 4 bases to trimming and J lost 4 bases, with 6 bases between them. The chain's CDR3 is CASSGGYNEQFF. The CDR3 DNA is TGCGCCAGCAGCGGGGGGTACAATGAGCAGTTCTTC.

The V gene is TRBV27, the J gene TRBJ1-4; D might be TRBD1 (6 bases). Trimming stripped 6 bases from V and 5 bases from J, with 13 bases between. The CDR3 runs 14 residues. Germline CDR1 is MNHEY and CDR2 is SMNVEV (reference sequence). The CDR3 here is CASSRGGKNEKLFF. CDR3 DNA: TGTGCCAGCAGCAGGGGCGGAAAAAATGAAAAACTGTTTTTT.

V gene TRBV27 combines with J gene TRBJ2-2; TRBD2 matches 8 bases. Per the germline V gene, CDR1 is MNHEY and CDR2 is SMNVEV (reference sequence). Trimming cost V 5 bases and J 4 bases; bases outside gene matches: 9. The CDR3 length is 16 residues. CDR3 region: CASSRIGTSGTGELFF. In nucleotides, the CDR3 is TGTGCCAGCAGTCGGATAGGGACTAGTGGCACCGGGGAGCTGTTTTTT.

The chain joins TRBV23-1 to TRBJ2-1; no reliable D call. TRBV23-1 is an ORF, with its function uncertain. CDR3 length: 13 residues. V lost 0 bases and J lost 9, with 9 bases in between. The CDR3 DNA follows: TGCGCCAGCAGTCAATCAGAGTATATTGAGCAGTTCTTC. This sequence encodes CASSQSEYIEQFF.

This clone occurred a few times. V is TRBV7-2 and J is TRBJ2-1, with D maybe TRBD2 (7 bases). Germline CDR1 SGHTA, CDR2 FQGNSA. The CDR3 is 15 amino acids. V lost 5 bases to trimming and J lost 4 bases, with 15 bases between them. CDR3 protein: CASSDRGGRYNEQFF. CDR3 coding DNA: TGTGCCAGCAGCGATAGGGGGGGGCGGTACAATGAGCAGTTCTTC.

The chain joins TRBV28 to TRBJ1-3; the D is unclear. CDR1 and CDR2 from the germline V gene are MDHEN and SYDVKM. The V and J ends lost 3 bases and 4 bases respectively, with 7 bases between them. The CDR3 is 13 residues long. The CDR3 loop is CASSLFSGNTIYF. The CDR3 DNA is TGTGCCAGCAGTTTGTTCTCCGGAAACACCATATATTTT.

The chain recombines TRBV4-1 with TRBJ2-2, with TRBD2 identical over 8 bases. Germline V gene data show CDR1 as MGHRA and CDR2 as YSYEKL. The CDR3 extends over 20 amino acids. Trimming at V came to 1 base and at J to 5 bases, leaving 18 bases not matched to a gene. CDR3 sequence reads: CASSQVDVWTSSSRTGELFF. Here the CDR3 DNA reads TGCGCCAGCAGCCAAGTCGATGTGTGGACTAGCTCATCGAGGACCGGGGAGCTGTTTTTT.

CDR3 sequence reads: CASSQAISGLAPIYEQYF. The CDR3 coding sequence is TGTGCCAGCAGCCAAGCCATCTCGGGCCTAGCTCCCATCTACGAGCAGTACTTC. V gene TRBV4-2 combines with J gene TRBJ2-7; TRBD2 is a possible D gene (5 bases). V was trimmed by 1 base and J by 3 bases, leaving 22 bases between them. Germline loops: CDR1 LGHNA, CDR2 YNFKEQ. CDR3 size: 18 residues.

This clone was seen once. The V gene is TRBV12-5, the J gene TRBJ1-1; 9 positions agree with TRBD1. The germline V gene has CDR1 LGHNT and CDR2 FRNRAP. Losses at the gene ends were 6 bases for V and 11 bases for J; bases not matched to a gene: 13. This CDR3 region has 14 residues. The CDR3 DNA reads as TGTGCTAGTGGCAAAGGACAGGGGAGATTTGACGCTTTCTTT. Its protein is CASGKGQGRFDAFF.

Worth noting for this clone: The same CDR3 arises from other DNA sequences in this sample as well. The CDR3 region is CASSLGLYNEQFF. CDR3 coding DNA: TGTGCCAGCAGCTTAGGTCTATACAATGAGCAGTTCTTC. The rearrangement uses TRBV11-2 and TRBJ2-1; unclear D gene. V lost 1 base, J lost 4 bases, and 5 bases lay in between. The CDR3 spans 13 residues. Germline CDR1 reads SGHAT; CDR2 reads FQNNGV.

The J gene is TRBJ1-5, the V gene TRBV5-8; D may be TRBD1 (6 bases). Germline V gene sequence: CDR1 SGHTS, CDR2 YDEGEE. Trimming took off 4 bases at V and 0 bases at J, with 20 bases between the two ends. The CDR3 has 18 residues. DNA of the CDR3: TGTGCCAGCAGCCAGGGGTACCCTTTCAGGTATAGCAATCAGCCCCAGCATTTT. It encodes CASSQGYPFRYSNQPQHF.

In this sample, this clone turned up once. J is TRBJ2-5 and V is TRBV30, with TRBD1 matching over 8 bases. The J call is doubtful: the DNA matches TRBJ2-7 better. The CDR3 loop spans 14 amino acids. Germline V gene data show CDR1 as GTSNPN and CDR2 as SVGIG (reference sequence). The CDR3 DNA is TGTGCCTGCCGAATAGGACAGGGTTGCGACGAGCAGTACTTC. This translates into CACRIGQGCDEQYF.

This chain connects TRBV28 to TRBJ2-7, with 7 bases identical to TRBD1. The CDR3 sequence is 14 residues long. The V and J ends lost 2 bases and 6 bases, in that order; junction bases with no gene match: 7. Germline CDR1 is MDHEN and CDR2 is SYDVKM. DNA of the CDR3: TGTGCCAGCAGTTTACAAACACAGGGGTGCGAGCAGTACTTC. This codes for CASSLQTQGCEQYF.

The gene calls are TRBV9 and TRBJ1-4, with D unclear. Trimming took 0 bases from V and 8 from J, leaving 11 bases between them. CDR3 length: 14 amino acids. The V gene's germline CDR1 is SGDLS and CDR2 YYNGEE. Here the CDR3 DNA reads TGTGCCAGCAGCGTAGGCCCGGGATCGGAAAAACTGTTTTTT. This gives the protein CASSVGPGSEKLFF.